One sample yielded the 29 T cell receptor beta chains listed below, sequenced in a study of cytomegalovirus exposure and HLA in healthy donors (dated by TCRdb to about 2017). The library was generated by the immunoSEQ multiplex PCR assay. For the multiplex PCR, a mixture combining 60 forward primers for TCR Vbeta segments and 13 reverse primers for TCR Jbeta segments was used. TCRdb stores this immuneACCESS table with in-frame sequences only. Part of the clones is absent; in the studies checked, under half of the shortfall reflects unresolved V genes, and no reason is known for the rest. The sample data list some 170,000 clones, and approximately 80% of these were observed just once. The ten largest make up around 10% of the sample. Source material: PBMCs. The origin of the receptors is a man aged 50 or older in good health and CMV-seropositive.

The chain is built from TRBV30 and TRBJ2-7; D is perhaps TRBD2 (5 bases). This CDR3 region has 12 residues. The germline V gene has CDR1 GTSNPN and CDR2 SVGIG (reference sequence). With 2 bases removed from V and 2 bases from J, the gap between germline ends came to 7 bases. CDR3 residues: CAWSHGAYEQYF. The CDR3 nucleotides are TGTGCCTGGAGTCACGGGGCCTACGAGCAGTACTTC.

V usage is TRBV7-2 and J usage is TRBJ1-5; 12 bases match TRBD1. The ends lost 5 bases at V and 6 bases at J; junction bases unmatched: 17. CDR3 length equals 19 residues. Germline V lookup: CDR1 SGHTA, CDR2 FQGNSA. The CDR3 loop reads CASSLHPAGTGGSRQPQHF. The CDR3 DNA follows: TGTGCCAGCAGCCTACATCCCGCCGGGACAGGGGGCAGTCGTCAGCCCCAGCATTTT.

CDR3 protein: CASGRGTGHGDETQYF. The CDR3 DNA reads as TGTGCTAGTGGCCGCGGGACAGGGCACGGGGACGAGACCCAGTACTTC. The rearrangement uses TRBV12-5 and TRBJ2-5; 9 positions agree with TRBD1. The CDR3 runs 16 residues. The V segment lost 6 bases and the J segment 5 bases; nucleotides outside the gene matches: 13. The germline gives CDR1 LGHNT, CDR2 FRNRAP.

The chain joins TRBV2 to TRBJ1-6; tentative D call: TRBD1 (5 bases). Germline CDR1 and CDR2: SNHLY and FYNNEI. The CDR3 spans 14 residues. Trimming removed 8 bases from V and 9 bases from J, with 17 bases in between. CDR3 coding DNA: TGTGCCAGCCTCAGGGAACCGGAGAGTTCACCCCTCCACTTT. Residues: CASLREPESSPLHF.

The CDR3: CASSVLASGYNEQFF. For the CDR3, the DNA is TGTGCCAGCAGCGTCTTAGCTAGCGGCTACAATGAGCAGTTCTTC. The V gene is TRBV9, the J gene TRBJ2-1; 7 bases are shared with TRBD2. This CDR3 is 15 amino acids long. Germline V CDR1 and CDR2: SGDLS, YYNGEE. Trimming took 2 bases from V and 3 from J; bases not matched to a gene: 5.

In this sample, this clone turned up a few times. This chain uses TRBV4-1 with TRBJ2-2, with TRBD1 identical over 11 bases. The CDR3 covers 16 residues. Germline V gives CDR1 MGHRA, CDR2 YSYEKL. V gave up 5 bases and J gave up 8 bases; unmatched junction bases: 10. CDR3 protein: CASSSPGQGVKGELFF. The CDR3 bases are TGCGCCAGCAGCTCCCCGGGACAGGGGGTAAAGGGGGAGCTGTTTTTT.

The V call is TRBV30, the J call TRBJ1-3; D is perhaps TRBD1 (5 bases). In germline, CDR1 is GTSNPN, CDR2 SVGIG (reference sequence). The CDR3 runs to 13 residues. V lost 4 bases and J lost 2, with 9 bases in between. The CDR3 is CAWTQGTGNTIYF. CDR3 in DNA: TGTGCCTGGACTCAGGGAACTGGAAACACCATATATTTT. The complete variable domain, with remaining parts taken from reference TRBV30 and TRBJ1-3, reads SQTIHQWPATLVQPVGSPLSLECTVEGTSNPNLYWYRQAAGRGLQLLFYSVGIGQISSEVPQNLSASRPQDRQFILSSKKLLLSDSGFYLCAWTQGTGNTIYFGEGSWLTVV.

This clone was seen repeatedly, ten times or more. V and J are TRBV4-2 and TRBJ2-1; 12 nucleotides agree with TRBD1. V lost 8 bases to trimming and J lost 7 bases; unmatched junction nucleotides: 6. Germline V gives CDR1 LGHNA, CDR2 YNFKEQ. This CDR3 has 14 amino acids. CDR3 nucleotides: TGTGCCAGCGGACCGGGACAGGGGGCTAATGAGCAGTTCTTC. It is translated as CASGPGQGANEQFF.

This chain connects TRBV5-1 to TRBJ2-1, with a weak D call TRBD2 (6 bases). The V gene's germline CDR1 is SGHRS and CDR2 YFSETQ. The CDR3 runs 15 residues. Trimming cost V 2 bases and J 6 bases, with 15 bases left between them. The CDR3 is CASSFFYRESNEQFF. The CDR3 region has the DNA TGCGCCAGCAGCTTTTTCTATCGGGAGAGCAATGAGCAGTTCTTC.

The CDR3 DNA is TGTGCCAGCAGCACGGGACTAGCGGCGGGCACAGATACGCAGTATTTT. It codes for CASSTGLAAGTDTQYF. V and J are TRBV7-9 and TRBJ2-3, with 11 nucleotides matching TRBD2. The V gene end was trimmed by 5 bases and the J gene end by 1 base; junction bases not matched to a gene: 5. CDR3 length equals 16 residues. In germline, CDR1 is SEHNR, CDR2 FQNEAQ (reference sequence).

The CDR3 region has the DNA TGTGCCAGCAGTGACCGGGTCTCTGGAAACACCATATATTTT. The encoded protein is CASSDRVSGNTIYF. The chain carries TRBV6-1 and TRBJ1-3; D call uncertain. The germline V gene has CDR1 MNHNS and CDR2 SASEGT. Between the trimmed V and J ends, which lost 3 bases and 0 bases, there was a span of 6 bases. The CDR3 spans 14 residues.

Note on this clone: Other DNA sequences in this sample translate to the same CDR3. The chain employs TRBV4-2 and TRBJ2-7; a possible D gene is TRBD1 (7 bases). CDR1 is LGHNA and CDR2 is YNFKEQ in the germline V gene. The CDR3 has 15 amino acids. V was clipped by 1 base and J by 0 bases, with 10 bases between them. CDR3 sequence reads: CASSQGQGGSYEQYF. The CDR3 nucleotides read TGTGCCAGCAGCCAAGGACAGGGAGGCTCCTACGAGCAGTACTTC.

The chain carries TRBV19 and TRBJ1-1; D perhaps matches TRBD1 (5 bases). Germline lookup yields CDR1 LNHDA and CDR2 SQIVND (reference sequence). CDR3 length: 14 amino acids. V lost 7 bases, J lost 3 bases, and 15 bases lay in between. The CDR3 here is CASKGSAGYTEAFF. The DNA of the CDR3 is TGTGCCAGTAAGGGGTCAGCTGGGTACACTGAAGCTTTCTTT.

The rearrangement uses TRBV7-9 and TRBJ1-1; no definite D call. The CDR3 sequence is 15 residues long. The germline V gene encodes CDR1 SEHNR and CDR2 FQNEAQ (reference sequence). Trimming removed 5 bases from V and 1 base from J, with 14 bases in between. The CDR3 bases are TGTGCCAGCAGCCGTCCCGATCGAGGGAACACTGAAGCTTTCTTT. Protein: CASSRPDRGNTEAFF.

As DNA, the CDR3 is TGTGCCAGCAGCAAGGGACACGGCTACGAGCAGTACTTC. It yields the protein CASSKGHGYEQYF. The chain employs TRBV7-2 and TRBJ2-7, with D perhaps matching TRBD1 (6 bases). Germline assignment: CDR1 SGHTA and CDR2 FQGNSA. Deletions cut 5 bases from V and 3 bases from J, with 11 bases between. The CDR3 is 13 residues long.

V and J are TRBV18 and TRBJ2-5; possibly TRBD2 for D (5 bases). The germline gives CDR1 KGHSH, CDR2 LQKENI. The CDR3 runs to 14 residues. With 3 bases removed from V and 4 bases from J, the gap between germline ends came to 12 bases. Written as DNA, the CDR3 is TGTGCCAGCTCACCTACTAGACTCGGAGAGACCCAGTACTTC. Residues: CASSPTRLGETQYF.

The chain employs TRBV5-4 and TRBJ1-4, with D possibly TRBD1 on 5 matching bases. The CDR3 contains 14 residues. Trimming removed 1 base from V and 3 bases from J, with 7 bases in between. CDR1 SGHNT and CDR2 YYREEE come from the germline V gene (reference sequence). CDR3 nucleotide sequence: TGTGCCAGCAGCTTGCAAGGGGCTAATGAAAAACTGTTTTTT. Translated: CASSLQGANEKLFF.

This chain joins TRBV18 and TRBJ2-1; a weak D match, TRBD2 (6 bases). Germline V gene lookup returns CDR1 KGHSH and CDR2 LQKENI. CDR3 length equals 12 residues. Trimming took 3 bases from V and 10 from J, leaving 10 bases between them. The CDR3 loop reads CASSPLAGEQFF. The CDR3 DNA reads TGTGCCAGCTCACCCCTGGCGGGGGAGCAGTTCTTC.

The rearrangement links TRBV21-1 to TRBJ2-3; the table's D gene call, TRBD1, was not cross checked with the DNA. TRBV21-1 is a known pseudogene. There are 15 residues in the CDR3. CDR3 sequence (DNA): TGTGCCAGCAGCAAGGTAGACAGATCCACAGATACGCAGTATTTT. It encodes CASSKVDRSTDTQYF.

The genes are TRBV30 and TRBJ1-5; TRBD1 matches at 10 bases. This CDR3 is built from 15 residues. V shed 0 bases and J 4 bases; nucleotides not matched to a gene: 3. The germline CDR1 and CDR2 sequences are GTSNPN and SVGIG (reference sequence). This CDR3 reads CAWSVGQGRNQPQHF. The CDR3 nucleotides read TGTGCCTGGAGTGTGGGACAGGGGAGGAATCAGCCCCAGCATTTT.

This chain joins TRBV28 and TRBJ1-1; 10 bases agree with TRBD1. There are 13 residues in the CDR3. V trimming: 6 bases; J trimming: 6 bases; junction bases outside the gene matches: 4. The germline gives CDR1 MDHEN, CDR2 SYDVKM. The DNA of the CDR3 is TGTGCCAGCAGGGACGGGACAGGGGCTGAAGCTTTCTTT. It is translated as CASRDGTGAEAFF.

This rearrangement joins TRBV7-2 to TRBJ1-6, with unresolved D. Germline V gene lookup returns CDR1 SGHTA and CDR2 FQGNSA. The V and J ends lost 1 base and 10 bases respectively, with 14 bases between them. This CDR3 is 15 amino acids long. In DNA form, the CDR3 reads TGTGCCAGCAGCTTAGTGGGCTTAAGAGGGTCACCCCTCCACTTT. Protein: CASSLVGLRGSPLHF.

The V call is TRBV6-1, the J call TRBJ2-4, with D unclear. The germline CDR1 and CDR2 sequences are MNHNS and SASEGT. The CDR3 covers 14 residues. V was cut by 2 bases and J by 6 bases, with 11 bases left in between. The CDR3 is CASSEIRGLNIQYF. CDR3 nucleotides: TGTGCCAGCAGTGAAATAAGAGGCTTAAACATTCAGTACTTC.

The chain has TRBV27 and TRBJ2-7, with D uncertain. Germline CDR1 MNHEY, CDR2 SMNVEV (reference sequence). The CDR3 totals 17 residues. V shed 0 bases and J shed 0 bases, with 15 bases lying between them. The CDR3 region has the DNA TGTGCCAGCAGTTTATCGACGGCACTAAAGTCCTCCTACGAGCAGTACTTC. It translates to CASSLSTALKSSYEQYF.

This sequence joins TRBV30 and TRBJ1-3; 10 bases agree with TRBD1. CDR3 length: 14 residues. CDR1 and CDR2 (germline): GTSNPN, SVGIG (reference sequence). V shed 3 bases, J shed 2 bases, and the junction held 1 base outside the gene matches. Written as DNA, the CDR3 is TGTGCCTGGAGGGGACAGGGGACTGGAAACACCATATATTTT. This gives the protein CAWRGQGTGNTIYF. The whole variable domain, remainder taken from reference TRBV30 and TRBJ1-3, is SQTIHQWPATLVQPVGSPLSLECTVEGTSNPNLYWYRQAAGRGLQLLFYSVGIGQISSEVPQNLSASRPQDRQFILSSKKLLLSDSGFYLCAWRGQGTGNTIYFGEGSWLTVV.

The chain joins TRBV28 to TRBJ2-7, with 9 positions matching TRBD2. This CDR3 region has 14 residues. Germline loops: CDR1 MDHEN, CDR2 SYDVKM. V was clipped by 3 bases and J by 3 bases; unmatched bases: 3. The DNA for the CDR3 is TGTGCCAGCAGTTTTAGCGGGGGCAGCTACGAGCAGTACTTC. As protein: CASSFSGGSYEQYF.

The V call is TRBV9, the J call TRBJ1-4; the match to TRBD1 covers 11 bases. The CDR3 covers 14 residues. V shed 1 base, J shed 11 bases, and the junction held 4 bases outside the gene matches. The germline CDR1 and CDR2 sequences are SGDLS and YYNGEE. The CDR3 region is CASSVRTGGDKLFF. The CDR3, as DNA: TGTGCCAGCAGCGTAAGGACAGGGGGCGATAAACTGTTTTTT.

This clone was seen once. The chain uses TRBV28 and TRBJ2-7; 9 bases fit TRBD1. J lost 5 bases, V lost 6 bases, and 11 bases had no gene match. The CDR3 is 15 residues long. Germline assignment: CDR1 MDHEN and CDR2 SYDVKM. Written as DNA, the CDR3 is TGTGCCAGCAGCCGACCCGGGACAGGGAGTAACGAGCAGTACTTC. Translation: CASSRPGTGSNEQYF.

The chain recombines TRBV4-2 with TRBJ2-1, with a tentative D call TRBD2 (6 bases). The CDR3 totals 14 residues. Trimming removed 1 base at V and 9 bases at J, with 13 bases between. Germline V gives CDR1 LGHNA, CDR2 YNFKEQ. The CDR3 loop reads CASSQVGGGSEQFF. The CDR3 coding sequence is TGTGCCAGCAGCCAAGTTGGGGGAGGTAGTGAGCAGTTCTTC.